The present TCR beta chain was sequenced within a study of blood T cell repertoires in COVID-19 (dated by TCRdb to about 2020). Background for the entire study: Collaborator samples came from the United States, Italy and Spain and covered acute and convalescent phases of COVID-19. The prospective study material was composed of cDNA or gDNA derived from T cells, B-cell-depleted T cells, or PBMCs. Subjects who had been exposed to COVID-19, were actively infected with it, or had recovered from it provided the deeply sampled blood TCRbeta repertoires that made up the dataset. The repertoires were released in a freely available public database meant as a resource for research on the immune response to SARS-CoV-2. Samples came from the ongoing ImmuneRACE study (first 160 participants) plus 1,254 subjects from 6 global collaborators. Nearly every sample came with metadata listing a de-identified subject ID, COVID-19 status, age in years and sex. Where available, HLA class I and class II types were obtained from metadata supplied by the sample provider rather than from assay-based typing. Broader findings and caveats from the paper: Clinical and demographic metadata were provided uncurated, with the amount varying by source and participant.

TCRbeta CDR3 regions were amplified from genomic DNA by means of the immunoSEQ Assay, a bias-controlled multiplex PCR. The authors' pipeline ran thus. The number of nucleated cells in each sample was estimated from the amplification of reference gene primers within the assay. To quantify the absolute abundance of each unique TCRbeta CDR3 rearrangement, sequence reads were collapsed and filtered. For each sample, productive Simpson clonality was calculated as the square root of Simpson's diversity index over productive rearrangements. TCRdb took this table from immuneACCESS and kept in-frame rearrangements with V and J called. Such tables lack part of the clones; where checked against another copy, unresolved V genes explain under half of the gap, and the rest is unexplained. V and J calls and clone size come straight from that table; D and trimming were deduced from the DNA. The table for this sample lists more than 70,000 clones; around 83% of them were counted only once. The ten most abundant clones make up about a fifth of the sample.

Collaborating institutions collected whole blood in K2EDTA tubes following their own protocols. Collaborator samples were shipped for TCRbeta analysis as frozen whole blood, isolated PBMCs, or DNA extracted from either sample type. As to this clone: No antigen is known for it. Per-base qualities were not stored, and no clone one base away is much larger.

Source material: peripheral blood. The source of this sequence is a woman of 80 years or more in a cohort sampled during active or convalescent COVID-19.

The CDR3 protein: CASSLAVGSSYNEQFF. The nucleotide sequence reads TGCGCCAGCAGCTTGGCGGTCGGGAGCTCCTACAATGAGCAGTTCTTC. The rearranged segments are TRBV5-1 and TRBJ2-1; TRBD2 is a possible D gene, resting on 6 matching bases. The CDR3 covers 16 residues, taking in both the cysteine and the phenylalanine. The only DNA kept is the CDR3, 48 bases in frame from the first base. From a lookup of the germline V gene, CDR1 and CDR2 are SGHRS and YFSETQ. Trimming at the junction amounts to 0 bases on V and 0 bases on J, and the germline ends lie 10 bases apart. The entire variable domain, with the stretches around the CDR3 drawn from the reference TRBV5-1 and TRBJ2-1 proteins, is KAGVTQTPRYLIKTRGQQVTLSCSPISGHRSVSWYQQTPGQGLQFLFEYFSETQRNKGNFPGRFSGRQFSNSRSEMNVSTLELGDSALYLCASSLAVGSSYNEQFFGPGTRLTVL.